Ten or more counts support the clone carrying this T cell receptor (beta chain). The antigen is not known. The CDR3 loop spans 12 amino acids. V was trimmed by 7 bases and J by 1 base, leaving 10 bases between them. Germline V lookup: CDR1 SQVTM, CDR2 ANQGSEA. The record originates from a study of identical twins. Study-wide findings and caveats: Analyses of zero insertions could be partly confounded by invariant MAIT and iNKT cells. Alpha sequences that were out-of-frame and twin-shared showed an excess of low generation probability.

One entry per CDR3 protein results from TCRdb running MiXCR on the 5' RACE reads. Among 410,000 or so distinct CDR3 sequences listed, approximately 17% were seen once. Sample: naive T cells sorted from blood. This chain links TRBV29-1 with TRBJ1-1; unclear D gene. The clonotype originates from a man aged 50 to 60 in good health. This chain's CDR3 is CSAGRANTEAFF. The CDR3 DNA sequence: TGCAGCGCGGGAAGGGCGAACACTGAAGCTTTCTTT.